What follows are 19 T cell receptor beta chains derived from one specimen sequenced in a study of blood T cell repertoires in COVID-19. Some clones are missing from TCRdb's copy, which holds only in-frame ones; the method was immunoSEQ multiplex PCR. Of roughly 60,000 clones in the sample, 55% to 75% were seen once. The sequencing sample was made of peripheral blood. The receptors originated from a woman in her seventies with COVID-19, enrolled during active disease.

J is TRBJ1-1 and V is TRBV12-3 or TRBV12-4; D unclear. V was trimmed by 1 base and J by 8 bases, leaving 11 bases between them. CDR3 length equals 13 residues. The CDR3 sequence: CASSLGPSLEAFF. DNA of the CDR3: TGTGCCAGCAGTTTAGGTCCGTCACTGGAAGCTTTCTTT.

The CDR3 DNA follows: TGTGCCAGCGCCAGAACAGGGGTAGATACGCAGTATTTT. Its translation: CASARTGVDTQYF. The V gene is TRBV25-1, the J gene TRBJ2-3; 7 bases line up with TRBD1. Germline CDR1 reads MGHDK; CDR2 reads SYGVNS. The CDR3 is 13 amino acids. Trimming cost V 8 bases and J 5 bases; bases outside gene matches: 7.

The V call is TRBV7-2, the J call TRBJ2-3; 7 bases match TRBD2. Trimming cost V 5 bases and J 2 bases; bases outside gene matches: 10. The germline V gene has CDR1 SGHTA and CDR2 FQGNSA. The CDR3 consists of 16 residues. The CDR3 region is CASSLRPAGATDTQYF. The CDR3 DNA sequence: TGTGCCAGCAGCCTGCGGCCTGCGGGAGCCACAGATACGCAGTATTTT.

V usage is TRBV11-2 and J usage is TRBJ1-5; TRBD1 matches 11 bases. Germline trimming cut 5 bases from V and 4 bases from J; bases unmatched to any gene: 4. In germline, CDR1 is SGHAT, CDR2 FQNNGV. The CDR3 length is 15 residues. In DNA, the CDR3 is TGTGCCAGCAGCAAAGGGACAGGGGGAAATCAGCCCCAGCATTTT. Translated, it gives CASSKGTGGNQPQHF.

The chain uses TRBV18 and TRBJ1-2; D call uncertain. There are 12 residues in the CDR3. The ends were cut back, 2 bases at V and 6 bases at J, with 7 bases in the middle. From germline, CDR1 is KGHSH and CDR2 LQKENI. CDR3 sequence reads: CASSPVRDGYTF. CDR3 DNA sequence: TGTGCCAGCTCACCAGTGAGGGATGGCTACACCTTC.

The CDR3 protein is CASSDRDRVSPLHF. As DNA, the CDR3 is TGTGCCAGCAGTGACCGGGACAGGGTTTCACCCCTCCACTTT. The chain links TRBV6-2 or TRBV6-3 to TRBJ1-6; 9 nucleotides match TRBD1. CDR1 and CDR2 (germline): MNHEY, SVGEGT. The CDR3 has 14 amino acids. V shed 5 bases and J 9 bases; nucleotides not matched to a gene: 5.

The rearrangement uses TRBV5-6 and TRBJ1-2, with D unresolved. This CDR3 is 12 amino acids long. V lost 0 bases to trimming and J lost 9 bases, with 9 bases between them. Germline V gene sequence: CDR1 SGHDT, CDR2 YYEEEE. CDR3 DNA sequence: TGTGCCAGCAGCTTGGTGAGGGAGAGCTACACCTTC. It specifies CASSLVRESYTF.

In regard to this clone: Lacking the conserved final phenylalanine or tryptophan, this CDR3 likely reflects a read error. The limits of the CDR3 on the DNA are not certain, so only TCRdb's listed CDR3 is given. V is TRBV27 and J is TRBJ2-7; the table names TRBD1, a call not compared with the DNA. The CDR3 region is 12 residues in length, termini included. The germline CDR1 and CDR2 sequences are MNHEY and SMNVEV (reference sequence). The CDR3 protein is CASSLRDRGVCA.

The V call is TRBV28, the J call TRBJ2-1; 8 bases are a match to TRBD2. Per the germline V gene, CDR1 is MDHEN and CDR2 is SYDVKM. J was trimmed by 10 bases and V by 3 bases; bases with no gene match: 2. The CDR3 extends over 12 amino acids. The CDR3 region is CASSLTSDEQFF. CDR3 nucleotides: TGTGCCAGCAGTTTGACTAGCGACGAGCAGTTCTTC.

This clone was picked up a small number of times. The CDR3 DNA reads TGTGCCAGCATTACCCCAGGGGGCACTGAAGCTTTCTTT. Protein: CASITPGGTEAFF. The V gene is TRBV28, the J gene TRBJ1-1, with 7 positions matching TRBD1. Germline CDR1 is MDHEN and CDR2 is SYDVKM. V trimming: 7 bases; J trimming: 4 bases; junction bases outside the gene matches: 6. The CDR3 loop spans 13 amino acids.

The chain joins TRBV19 to TRBJ2-4, with D possibly being TRBD2 (5 bases). Trimming shortened V by 0 bases and J by 11 bases, and 11 bases separated the two germline ends. The germline gives CDR1 LNHDA, CDR2 SQIVND (reference sequence). The CDR3 is 13 residues long. DNA for the CDR3: TGTGCCAGTAGTATAGATGCGGGCCTGGTTCAGTACTTC. It yields the protein CASSIDAGLVQYF.

This clone was seen once. The chain recombines TRBV29-1 with TRBJ2-3; 8 bases are shared with TRBD2. There are 14 residues in the CDR3. The germline CDR1 and CDR2 sequences are SQVTM and ANQGSEA. The V and J ends lost 7 bases and 0 bases, in that order; junction bases with no gene match: 6. For the CDR3, the DNA is TGCAGCGCCCTAGCGGGTGCTAGCACAGATACGCAGTATTTT. Translation gives CSALAGASTDTQYF.

This sequence joins TRBV6-5 and TRBJ2-7; 7 positions agree with TRBD2. J gave up 7 bases and V 7 bases, and 4 bases lay outside the gene matches. The CDR3 sequence is 11 residues long. Per germline, CDR1 MNHEY and CDR2 SVGAGI. DNA of the CDR3: TGTGCCAGCACCCTGGGGGGGGAGCAGTACTTC. Translating it yields CASTLGGEQYF.

The V and J genes are TRBV5-1 and TRBJ1-6; D uncertain. Germline CDR1 SGHRS, CDR2 YFSETQ. V was shortened by 0 bases and J by 0 bases, with 10 bases between the two germline ends. The CDR3 has 17 residues. The DNA of the CDR3 is TGCGCCAGCAGCTTGGAACCGTCGAGCTCCTATAATTCACCCCTCCACTTT. Translating gives CASSLEPSSSYNSPLHF.

This clone was detected only once. The chain recombines TRBV6-4 with TRBJ2-2; 10 bases line up with TRBD2. Per germline, CDR1 MRHNA and CDR2 SNTAGT. J gave up 6 bases and V 3 bases, and 4 bases lay outside the gene matches. The CDR3 is made up of 15 amino acids. CDR3 coding DNA: TGTGCCAGCAGTGAGGAAGCGGGAGGGCCCGGGGAGCTGTTTTTT. It encodes CASSEEAGGPGELFF.

The CDR3 is CATSRDPRGVDEQYV. In nucleotides, the CDR3 is TGTGCCACCAGCAGAGATCCGCGGGGGGTGGACGAGCAGTACGTC. The chain has TRBV15 and TRBJ2-7; 8 bases are shared with TRBD2. CDR3 length: 15 amino acids. V lost 0 bases to trimming and J lost 5 bases; unmatched junction nucleotides: 6. CDR1 and CDR2 from the germline V gene are LNHNV and YYDKDF (reference sequence).

The chain links TRBV14 to TRBJ2-1; 11 positions match TRBD2. CDR3 length equals 15 residues. V dropped 4 bases and J dropped 4; count of bases not matched to a gene: 3. The germline gives CDR1 SGHDN, CDR2 FVKESK. CDR3 DNA sequence: TGTGCCAGCAGCCGCTCTAGCGGGGGGTACAATGAGCAGTTCTTC. Residues: CASSRSSGGYNEQFF.

V usage is TRBV12-3 or TRBV12-4 and J usage is TRBJ1-5; the match to TRBD1 covers 10 bases. CDR3 length: 13 residues. V dropped 5 bases and J dropped 8; count of bases not matched to a gene: 3. In nucleotides, the CDR3 is TGTGCCAGCAGTCGACAGGGGGCGGAGCCCCAGCATTTT. It is translated as CASSRQGAEPQHF.

The J gene is TRBJ2-2, the V gene TRBV15; 7 nucleotides line up with TRBD1. This CDR3 is built from 15 residues. Germline CDR1 and CDR2: LNHNV and YYDKDF (reference sequence). After removal of 3 bases from V and 7 bases from J, the junction contained 8 bases not matched to a gene. The CDR3 DNA reads TGTGCCACCAGCAGGGCTGGGACAGTTAGCGGGGAGCTGTTTTTT. Translating gives CATSRAGTVSGELFF.